Below, 31 T cell receptor beta chains from the same sample are listed, as sequenced in a study of regulatory T cells in long-lasting Graves disease. As for time point: newly diagnosed GD, antithyroid drugs for less than 3 months. Preparation of the TCR library used RNA extracted from PBMCs. Both iRepertoire HTBI primers and Arm-PCR of CDR3 regions were used to build the TCR beta libraries. TCRdb processed the multiplex PCR reads anew with MiXCR; each CDR3 protein has one entry. Here the sample spans 550,000 or so distinct CDR3 sequences, approximately 12% being singletons. The same data also went into a second study, on T cells in Graves' hyperthyroidism and ophthalmopathy.

The sample was peripheral blood mononuclear cells (PBMCs), taken at new diagnosis, from a patient treated with antithyroid drugs. The source is a woman in her 30s with Graves disease.

This clonotype was counted at least ten times. This chain joins TRBV12-3 or TRBV12-4 and TRBJ1-1; D is ambiguous. Deletions cut 5 bases from V and 6 bases from J, with 13 bases between. This CDR3 has 13 amino acids. The CDR3: CASSLHSLAEAFF. The DNA of the CDR3 is TGTGCCAGCAGTCTACATTCTTTAGCTGAAGCTTTCTTT.

About this clonotype itself: A much larger clone lies one base from this, so it may be a read error. V and J are TRBV6-2 or TRBV6-3 and TRBJ2-2; no firm D call. This CDR3 region has 18 residues. V lost 5 bases, J lost 1 base, and 20 bases lay in between. The germline CDR1 and CDR2 sequences are MNHEY and SVGEGT. The CDR3: CASSHLGLGIWNTGELFF. DNA of the CDR3: TGTGCCAGCAGTCATCTCGGTTTAGGAATCTGGAACACCGGGGAGCTGTTTTTT.

The chain combines TRBV19 with TRBJ2-7, with D perhaps matching TRBD1 (5 bases). The CDR3 contains 10 residues. Trimming removed 8 bases from V and 7 bases from J, with 9 bases in between. Looked up from germline, CDR1 is LNHDA and CDR2 is SQIVND (reference sequence). CDR3 nucleotide sequence: TGTGCCAGTGGAACAGGAGAGCAGTACTTC. Encoded protein: CASGTGEQYF.

The chain carries TRBV19 and TRBJ1-4, with TRBD1 matching over 9 bases. The germline CDR1 and CDR2 sequences are LNHDA and SQIVND (reference sequence). The CDR3 is 16 amino acids. Trimming cost V 7 bases and J 4 bases; bases outside gene matches: 10. This CDR3 is CASTTSGQGFNEKLFF. CDR3 in DNA: TGTGCCAGTACCACCTCGGGACAGGGTTTTAATGAAAAACTGTTTTTT.

This clonotype was detected many times. V is TRBV5-1 and J is TRBJ2-7, with D possibly matching TRBD2 (6 bases). This CDR3 comprises 14 residues. Germline V CDR1 and CDR2: SGHRS, YFSETQ. Trimming cost V 1 base and J 7 bases, with 15 bases left between them. In DNA, the CDR3 is TGCGCCAGCAGCTTGAGCGTGGGAGGATCAGAGCAGTACTTC. It specifies CASSLSVGGSEQYF.

This clonotype was seen at least ten times. The chain carries TRBV12-3 or TRBV12-4 and TRBJ1-1, with D possibly matching TRBD1 (6 bases). V dropped 6 bases and J dropped 5 bases, with 13 bases sitting between them. The CDR3 spans 13 residues. CDR3 coding DNA: TGTGCCAGCAGCCAACAGGGAGGAACTGAAGCTTTCTTT. This sequence encodes CASSQQGGTEAFF.

Many counts were recorded for this clonotype. This chain uses TRBV4-2 with TRBJ1-4; 8 bases fit TRBD1. In germline, CDR1 is LGHNA, CDR2 YNFKEQ. The CDR3 spans 16 residues. Losses at the gene ends were 0 bases for V and 8 bases for J; bases not matched to a gene: 8. The CDR3 DNA reads TGTGCCAGCAGCCAAGATATCGGACAGGGAGGGGAAAAACTGTTTTTT. Amino acid sequence: CASSQDIGQGGEKLFF.

There are a few counts of this clonotype. The V gene is TRBV5-1, the J gene TRBJ2-1; the match to TRBD2 covers 7 bases. Germline V lookup: CDR1 SGHRS, CDR2 YFSETQ. The CDR3 sequence is 15 residues long. With V trimmed by 7 bases and J by 6 bases, 13 bases remained unmatched. This CDR3 is CASEIGASGPNEQFF. CDR3 nucleotides: TGCGCCAGCGAAATAGGGGCTAGCGGACCCAATGAGCAGTTCTTC. Supplemented by reference TRBV5-1 and TRBJ2-1, the full variable domain reads KAGVTQTPRYLIKTRGQQVTLSCSPISGHRSVSWYQQTPGQGLQFLFEYFSETQRNKGNFPGRFSGRQFSNSRSEMNVSTLELGDSALYLCASEIGASGPNEQFFGPGTRLTVL.

This clonotype was seen just once. This may be a read error, as it is one base from a much larger clone. The genes are TRBV20-1 and TRBJ2-3, with 9 bases lining up with TRBD2. The J call may be incorrect, as the DNA end agrees better with TRBJ2-1. Per germline, CDR1 DFQATT and CDR2 SNEGSKA (reference sequence). The CDR3 length is 15 residues. CDR3 nucleotides: TGCAGTTCTGATAGCGGGAGTGGGTCCTACAATGAGCAGTTCTTC. This sequence encodes CSSDSGSGSYNEQFF.

This clonotype was observed a few times. V usage is TRBV18 and J usage is TRBJ1-1, with no clear D. Germline V CDR1 and CDR2: KGHSH, LQKENI. The V and J ends lost 2 bases and 3 bases respectively, with 10 bases between them. This CDR3 has 14 amino acids. CDR3 sequence reads: CASSPTTDYTEAFF. CDR3 DNA: TGTGCCAGCTCACCAACGACGGATTACACTGAAGCTTTCTTT. The whole variable domain, remainder taken from reference TRBV18 and TRBJ1-1, is NAGVMQNPRHLVRRRGQEARLRCSPMKGHSHVYWYRQLPEEGLKFMVYLQKENIIDESGMPKERFSAEFPKEGPSILRIQQVVRGDSAAYFCASSPTTDYTEAFFGQGTRLTVV.

This clonotype was observed a handful of times. Mismatch with germline at one junction end may stem from a read error. This chain uses TRBV14 with TRBJ2-1; D gene ambiguous. The CDR3 has 16 residues. The germline V gene encodes CDR1 SGHDN and CDR2 FVKESK. The CDR3 nucleotides read TGTGCCAGCAGCCAAGTTCCTCCCACTATCCGGAATGAGCAGTCCTTC. It is translated as CASSQVPPTIRNEQSF.

This clonotype appeared many times. The chain uses TRBV19 and TRBJ1-1; D is possibly TRBD1 (6 bases). The germline V gene encodes CDR1 LNHDA and CDR2 SQIVND (reference sequence). This CDR3 is 13 amino acids long. The germline V and J ends were trimmed by 6 bases and 4 bases, with 12 bases remaining between them. CDR3 sequence (DNA): TGTGCCAGTAGGAAAACAGGGCTCACTGAAGCTTTCTTT. It specifies CASRKTGLTEAFF.

This clonotype occurred many times. V is TRBV6-2 or TRBV6-3 and J is TRBJ1-3; D is perhaps TRBD1 (5 bases). The germline gives CDR1 MNHEY, CDR2 SVGEGT. Trimming removed 6 bases from V and 4 bases from J, with 19 bases in between. The CDR3 consists of 16 residues. The CDR3 region is CASRGPGYLGGNTIYF. Written as DNA, the CDR3 is TGTGCCAGCAGGGGACCGGGCTATCTGGGCGGAAACACCATATATTTT.

This chain links TRBV5-6 with TRBJ1-1; the match to TRBD1 covers 7 bases. Germline V gene lookup returns CDR1 SGHDT and CDR2 YYEEEE. This CDR3 is built from 13 residues. V lost 4 bases and J lost 11; bases outside the gene matches: 11. The CDR3 DNA is TGTGCCAGCAGCAAGAGGGGGCCATTAGGTGCTTTCTTT. This gives the protein CASSKRGPLGAFF.

This clonotype was recorded a few times. This chain connects TRBV24-1 to TRBJ2-2; D is undetermined. V lost 4 bases to trimming and J lost 7 bases, with 12 bases between them. The CDR3 spans 14 residues. The germline gives CDR1 KGHDR, CDR2 SFDVKD. This CDR3 is CATSELKPDGELFF. CDR3 in DNA: TGTGCCACCAGTGAACTCAAACCGGACGGGGAGCTGTTTTTT.

This clonotype was picked up many times. The CDR3, as DNA: TGTGCCAGCAGCCTGGACAGGGGGAGCCCTTACGAGCAGTACTTC. Amino acids: CASSLDRGSPYEQYF. V is TRBV13 and J is TRBJ2-7, with 10 bases fitting TRBD1. Looked up from germline, CDR1 is PRHDT and CDR2 is FYEKMQ (reference sequence). Trimming at V came to 5 bases and at J to 4 bases, leaving 8 bases not matched to a gene. The CDR3 covers 15 residues.

This clonotype was observed at least ten times. The chain couples TRBV11-2 to TRBJ1-1, with TRBD1 matching over 8 bases. Germline CDR1 is SGHAT and CDR2 is FQNNGV. Trimming at V came to 4 bases and at J to 1 base, leaving 5 bases not matched to a gene. This CDR3 has 15 amino acids. CDR3 sequence: CASSSYRGENTEAFF. The CDR3 DNA reads as TGTGCCAGCAGCTCTTACAGGGGGGAGAACACTGAAGCTTTCTTT.

This clonotype has at least ten counts. The V call is TRBV9, the J call TRBJ1-4; perhaps TRBD1 as D (5 bases). Germline V gene data show CDR1 as SGDLS and CDR2 as YYNGEE. The ends were cut back, 4 bases at V and 7 bases at J, with 20 bases in the middle. The CDR3 has 16 residues. The CDR3 loop is CASSTRTGKRGEKLFF. The CDR3 region has the DNA TGTGCCAGCAGCACCCGGACCGGGAAGAGGGGTGAAAAACTGTTTTTT.

This clonotype showed up many times. V and J are TRBV12-3 or TRBV12-4 and TRBJ2-5; maybe TRBD2 (6 bases). Trimming took off 7 bases at V and 10 bases at J, with 22 bases between the two ends. The CDR3 is 14 amino acids. CDR3 region: CASTPFGGARDQYF. CDR3 DNA: TGTGCCAGCACCCCTTTTGGCGGGGCGAGGGACCAGTACTTC.

In this sample, this clonotype turned up a few times. J is TRBJ2-7 and V is TRBV27; 8 bases align to TRBD1. This CDR3 has 14 residues. J lost 8 bases, V lost 5 bases, and 11 bases had no gene match. CDR1 and CDR2 (germline): MNHEY, SMNVEV (reference sequence). CDR3 residues: CASSRTGTLGKQYF. CDR3 coding DNA: TGTGCCAGCAGTCGGACAGGGACCCTCGGGAAGCAGTACTTC.

V is TRBV10-3 and J is TRBJ2-5, with D tentatively TRBD1 or TRBD2 (5 bases each). Germline loops: CDR1 ENHRY, CDR2 SYGVKD. V lost 4 bases and J lost 5, with 11 bases in between. The CDR3 contains 13 residues. Here the CDR3 DNA reads TGTGCCATCAGTGCCTCAGGGACGGAGACCCAGTACTTC. It is translated as CAISASGTETQYF.

Of note for this clonotype: A single base is all that separates this from a far larger clone, so a read error is likely. This chain connects TRBV6-1 to TRBJ1-2, with a possible D match to TRBD1 (6 bases). V lost 3 bases and J lost 0, with 11 bases in between. The CDR3 is made up of 15 amino acids. Per the germline V gene, CDR1 is MNHNS and CDR2 is SASEGT. Written as DNA, the CDR3 is TGTGCCAGCAGTGACCGGGACAAAGCTAACTATGGCTACACCTTC. It codes for CASSDRDKANYGYTF.

Many counts were recorded for this clonotype. This chain connects TRBV11-2 to TRBJ1-6; weak D call: TRBD1 (5 bases). Trimming cost V 7 bases and J 0 bases, with 10 bases left between them. The CDR3 has 15 residues. Germline V gene lookup returns CDR1 SGHAT and CDR2 FQNNGV. CDR3 sequence reads: CASKEGSSYNSPLHF. The CDR3 DNA reads TGTGCCAGCAAGGAGGGGAGCTCCTATAATTCACCCCTCCACTTT. Using reference TRBV11-2 and TRBJ1-6 for the parts outside the CDR3, the full variable domain is EAGVAQSPRYKIIEKRQSVAFWCNPISGHATLYWYQQILGQGPKLLIQFQNNGVVDDSQLPKDRFSAERLKGVDSTLKIQPAKLEDSAVYLCASKEGSSYNSPLHFGNGTRLTVT.

This clonotype was seen repeatedly, ten times or more. This sequence joins TRBV30 and TRBJ1-1; TRBD1 might be the D (5 bases). V lost 0 bases and J lost 1, with 12 bases in between. The CDR3 runs 15 residues. CDR1 is GTSNPN, CDR2 SVGIG, per germline (reference sequence). The CDR3 protein is CAWSVPPTGNTEAFF. The CDR3 coding sequence is TGTGCCTGGAGTGTACCCCCCACAGGGAACACTGAAGCTTTCTTT.

This clonotype was detected ten times or more. This rearrangement joins TRBV2 to TRBJ2-7, with a tentative D call TRBD1 (6 bases). This CDR3 comprises 13 residues. Germline CDR1 SNHLY, CDR2 FYNNEI. The V end was cut by 5 bases, the J end by 2 bases, with 10 bases between. DNA for the CDR3: TGTGCCAGCAGTATTGACAGGACCTACGAGCAGTACTTC. Protein: CASSIDRTYEQYF. The variable domain in full, completed from reference TRBV2 and TRBJ2-7, reads EPEVTQTPSHQVTQMGQEVILRCVPISNHLYFYWYRQILGQKVEFLVSFYNNEISEKSEIFDDQFSVERPDGSNFTLKIRSTKLEDSAMYFCASSIDRTYEQYFGPGTRLTVT.

The chain has TRBV10-1 and TRBJ2-1; the D gene is possibly TRBD2 (6 bases). This CDR3 comprises 13 residues. Trimming shortened V by 5 bases and J by 8 bases, and 13 bases separated the two germline ends. Germline V CDR1 and CDR2: WNHNN, SYGVQD (reference sequence). The CDR3: CASSSGGWDEQFF. DNA for the CDR3: TGCGCCAGCAGTTCTGGGGGGTGGGATGAGCAGTTCTTC.

This clonotype was seen at least ten times. V is TRBV5-1 and J is TRBJ2-3, with TRBD2 matching over 9 bases. Germline V gene lookup returns CDR1 SGHRS and CDR2 YFSETQ. There are 15 residues in the CDR3. The V and J ends lost 1 base and 3 bases, in that order; junction bases with no gene match: 3. The CDR3 region has the DNA TGCGCCAGCAGCTTGAGCGGGAGGAAGACAGATACGCAGTATTTT. It codes for CASSLSGRKTDTQYF.

CDR3 amino acids: CASTTPGTGFTGELFF. The CDR3 DNA is TGTGCCAGCACAACCCCCGGGACAGGGTTCACCGGGGAGCTGTTTTTT. V and J are TRBV7-9 and TRBJ2-2, with 9 bases fitting TRBD1. This CDR3 is built from 16 residues. Germline V CDR1 and CDR2: SEHNR, FQNEAQ (reference sequence). J lost 4 bases, V lost 7 bases, and 10 bases had no gene match. The full variable domain, its missing parts supplied by reference TRBV7-9 and TRBJ2-2, is DTGVSQNPRHKITKRGQNVTFRCDPISEHNRLYWYRQTLGQGPEFLTYFQNEAQLEKSRLLSDRFSAERPKGSFSTLEIQRTEQGDSAMYLCASTTPGTGFTGELFFGEGSRLTVL.

This chain joins TRBV19 and TRBJ1-5, with 7 nucleotides matching TRBD1. The CDR3 is 14 residues long. Germline assignment: CDR1 LNHDA and CDR2 SQIVND (reference sequence). CDR3 DNA: TGTGGAACAGGGGACCGGGGGGACAATCAGCCCCAGCATTTT. Encoded protein: CGTGDRGDNQPQHF.

This clonotype was observed a few times. This rearrangement joins TRBV4-1 to TRBJ2-1; no clear D gene. The ends were cut back, 3 bases at V and 0 bases at J, with 12 bases in the middle. The CDR3 totals 16 residues. In germline, CDR1 is MGHRA, CDR2 YSYEKL. CDR3 sequence: CASSHLDILSYNEQFF. CDR3 DNA sequence: TGCGCCAGCAGCCATTTAGACATTCTCTCCTACAATGAGCAGTTCTTC.

This clonotype was seen a few times. This CDR3 is CASSRMGGGNTIYF. The CDR3 DNA reads TGTGCCAGCAGCCGCATGGGTGGGGGAAACACCATATATTTT. The chain has TRBV3-1 and TRBJ1-3; D is uncertain. Trimming took 4 bases from V and 4 from J, leaving 11 bases between them. Germline lookup yields CDR1 LGHDT and CDR2 YNNKEL (reference sequence). CDR3 size: 14 residues.